The TCR beta chain under discussion was sequenced for a study of T-cell memory formation after mild COVID-19. Germline V gene sequence: CDR1 DFQATT, CDR2 SNEGSKA (reference sequence). This CDR3 region has 18 residues. V lost 5 bases and J 3 bases, leaving 28 bases between the germline ends. MiXCR, applied by TCRdb to the 5' RACE reads, yields one record per CDR3 protein. The sample carries fewer than 550,000 distinct CDR3 sequences, around 20% recorded once. This rearrangement joins TRBV20-1 to TRBJ1-2, with D perhaps TRBD1 (6 bases). The sequence was obtained from an adult woman who had mild COVID-19 (a few samples of this study predate the infection). Cell type and time point are not known. Sequencing was done on a sample of PBMCs or a T cell subset sorted from them (not recorded which). DNA for the CDR3: TGCAGTGCTGGAGGGGACTGGAGGGACAATTCGGTGGACTATGGCTACACCTTC. Translation gives CSAGGDWRDNSVDYGYTF.